What follows describes a single T cell receptor (beta chain). The germline V and J ends were trimmed by 5 bases and 3 bases, with 14 bases remaining between them. The CDR3 extends over 15 amino acids. CDR1 and CDR2 (germline): SGHTA, FQGNSA. This specimen comes from a study of blood T cell repertoires in COVID-19. Assay used: immunoSEQ multiplex PCR; TCRdb lists only in-frame clones, some missing. In the table there are over 110,000 clones, nearly 85% of which are singletons. Participants came from roughly 25 US areas, aged about 18 to 95 years. Input material: PBMCs or T cells enriched from blood (not recorded which). V gene TRBV7-2 combines with J gene TRBJ2-1; D might be TRBD2 (6 bases). This sequence originates from a man between 50 and 59 years old in a cohort exposed to, infected with or recovered from COVID-19 (not recorded which). CDR3 amino acids: CASSLEGDFYNEQFF. The DNA for the CDR3 is TGTGCCAGCAGCCTCGAAGGGGACTTCTACAATGAGCAGTTCTTC. The whole variable domain, filled in from reference TRBV7-2 and TRBJ2-1, reads GAGVSQSPSNKVTEKGKDVELRCDPISGHTALYWYRQSLGQGLEFLIYFQGNSAPDKSGLPSDRFSAERTGGSVSTLTIQRTQQEDSAVYLCASSLEGDFYNEQFFGPGTRLTVL.